The 26 T cell receptor beta chains presented below share a single source sample, sequenced in a study of glioma-infiltrating T cells. TCR alpha and beta CDR3 regions were amplified from RNA using iRepertoire nested multiplex PCR. Each CDR3 protein is one row after TCRdb ran MiXCR on the multiplex PCR reads. The data hold over 80,000 distinct CDR3 sequences, with 35% to 45% observed a single time. The sample comprised glioma tissue, nonneoplastic brain tissue, or PBMCs (not recorded which). The receptor source for this set is a human donor with low-grade glioma or glioblastoma, undergoing nonglioma brain surgery, or in good health (not recorded which).

This clonotype has at least ten counts. This rearrangement joins TRBV12-3 or TRBV12-4 to TRBJ2-5; 13 bases map to TRBD2. CDR3 length: 13 amino acids. Trimming took 5 bases from V and 7 from J; bases not matched to a gene: 1. The CDR3 bases are TGTGCCAGCAGTAGGACTAGCGGGGGGACCCAGTACTTC. Translating gives CASSRTSGGTQYF.

This clonotype occurred many times. This chain uses TRBV7-3 with TRBJ2-1; D call uncertain. V shed 5 bases and J shed 6 bases, with 14 bases lying between them. The CDR3 is made up of 14 amino acids. Germline V CDR1 and CDR2: SGHTA, FQGTGA. The CDR3 loop reads CASSALGLSNEQFF. CDR3 in DNA: TGTGCCAGCAGCGCCTTAGGGCTTTCCAATGAGCAGTTCTTC.

This clonotype was detected ten times or more. V is TRBV7-9 and J is TRBJ2-7; 8 bases map to TRBD1. Losses at the gene ends were 5 bases for V and 0 bases for J; bases not matched to a gene: 15. This CDR3 has 18 residues. Germline V gene sequence: CDR1 SEHNR, CDR2 FQNEAQ (reference sequence). CDR3: CASSLGLSGTGSSYEQYF. CDR3 sequence (DNA): TGTGCCAGCAGCCTAGGGTTATCTGGGACAGGAAGCTCCTACGAGCAGTACTTC.

On this clonotype itself: It may be a read error: a sequence one base away is much more abundant. J is TRBJ2-2 and V is TRBV2, with TRBD2 identical over 8 bases. CDR3 length: 18 residues. Trimming took 3 bases from V and 0 from J; bases not matched to a gene: 9. CDR1 and CDR2 from the germline V gene are SNHLY and FYNNEI. CDR3 sequence reads: CASSDHLAGEANTGELFF. The CDR3 coding sequence is TGTGCCAGCAGTGATCACCTAGCGGGTGAGGCGAACACCGGGGAGCTGTTTTTT.

For this clonotype: Just one base apart from a much larger clone, this may be a read error. The chain couples TRBV29-1 to TRBJ1-1; 9 nucleotides agree with TRBD1. The CDR3 covers 13 residues. The junction had 9 bases not matched to a gene; V was cut back by 8 bases and J by 5 bases. The germline CDR1 and CDR2 sequences are SQVTM and ANQGSEA. CDR3 in amino acids: CSSLGQGGTEAFF. CDR3 coding DNA: TGCAGCTCCTTGGGACAGGGTGGGACTGAAGCTTTCTTT. Filled out from reference TRBV29-1 and TRBJ1-1, the complete variable domain reads SAVISQKPSRDICQRGTSLTIQCQVDSQVTMMFWYRQQPGQSLTLIATANQGSEATYESGFVIDKFPISRPNLTFSTLTVSNMSPEDSSIYLCSSLGQGGTEAFFGQGTRLTVV.

In this sample, this clonotype turned up once. A clone one base away is much larger, so this may be a read error. The V and J genes are TRBV27 and TRBJ2-7, with D maybe TRBD1 (6 bases). The germline V gene encodes CDR1 MNHEY and CDR2 SMNVEV (reference sequence). There are 15 residues in the CDR3. The DNA for the CDR3 is TGTGCCAGCAGTGGGGGACATGGGCGATCCTGCGAGCAGTACTTC. Translated: CASSGGHGRSCEQYF.

A word on this clonotype: Possible read error: a much larger clone is one base away. V gene TRBV29-1 combines with J gene TRBJ2-7; weak D call: TRBD1 (6 bases). From germline, CDR1 is SQVTM and CDR2 ANQGSEA. CDR3 length: 13 amino acids. Trimming left V 6 bases short and J 2 bases short, with 14 bases between. The CDR3 reads CSVAGTLTYEQYF. The CDR3 DNA is TGCAGCGTCGCCGGGACACTTACCTACGAGCAGTACTTC.

The chain recombines TRBV20-1 with TRBJ1-6; TRBD1 agrees at 7 bases. The J segment lost 18 bases and the V segment lost 0 bases, leaving 17 bases of the junction unmatched. The CDR3 has 15 amino acids. Germline CDR1 reads DFQATT; CDR2 reads SNEGSKA (reference sequence). CDR3 protein: CSARDLGRQGNSPHF. The CDR3 DNA sequence: TGCAGTGCTAGAGATCTCGGACGACAGGGCAATTCACCCCACTTT.

This clonotype was seen many times. V is TRBV2 and J is TRBJ2-2; D is tentatively TRBD1 or TRBD2 (5 bases each). Germline V gene lookup returns CDR1 SNHLY and CDR2 FYNNEI. Trimming shortened V by 3 bases and J by 5 bases, and 13 bases separated the two germline ends. CDR3 length equals 15 residues. CDR3 bases: TGTGCCAGCAGTGAGGCAGGGACGTTGACCGGGGAGCTGTTTTTT. Amino acid sequence: CASSEAGTLTGELFF. Full variable domain (rest looked up from reference TRBV2 and TRBJ2-2): EPEVTQTPSHQVTQMGQEVILRCVPISNHLYFYWYRQILGQKVEFLVSFYNNEISEKSEIFDDQFSVERPDGSNFTLKIRSTKLEDSAMYFCASSEAGTLTGELFFGEGSRLTVL.

This clonotype occurred once. A much bigger clone sits one base away, suggesting this may be a read error. The gene calls are TRBV24-1 and TRBJ2-1; D perhaps matches TRBD2 (6 bases). This CDR3 spans 18 amino acids. The V gene's germline CDR1 is KGHDR and CDR2 SFDVKD. Here the CDR3 reads CATSDLPGRTSSYNGQFF. Written as DNA, the CDR3 is TGTGCCACCAGTGATTTGCCCGGGAGAACTAGCTCCTACAATGGGCAGTTCTTC.

This clonotype was seen a single time. Germline and junction disagree at one end, which may indicate a read error. The gene calls are TRBV6-1 and TRBJ1-3, with 9 bases that match TRBD1. CDR3 size: 15 residues. The V gene's germline CDR1 is MNHNS and CDR2 SASEGT. The CDR3 bases are TGTGCCAGCAGTAAAGGACAGGGGATTGGAAACATCATATATTTT. This codes for CASSKGQGIGNIIYF.

This clonotype was recorded many times. The genes are TRBV20-1 and TRBJ2-7; D remains ambiguous. This CDR3 spans 12 amino acids. From germline, CDR1 is DFQATT and CDR2 SNEGSKA (reference sequence). Trimming took 3 bases from V and 3 from J, leaving 9 bases between them. The DNA of the CDR3 is TGCAGTGCTAGTTTGGCTAGCTACGAGCAGTACTTC. Translation gives CSASLASYEQYF.

This clonotype was seen a handful of times. CDR3 amino acids: CASRIRLAGYNEQFF. The CDR3 bases are TGTGCCAGCAGGATCAGACTAGCGGGGTACAATGAGCAGTTCTTC. The chain links TRBV12-3 or TRBV12-4 to TRBJ2-1, with TRBD2 matching over 11 bases. The CDR3 is 15 amino acids. The V segment lost 6 bases and the J segment 4 bases; nucleotides outside the gene matches: 5.

This clonotype was observed many times. V and J are TRBV19 and TRBJ2-5; D gene uncertain. Looked up from germline, CDR1 is LNHDA and CDR2 is SQIVND (reference sequence). This CDR3 spans 14 amino acids. V was cut by 1 base and J by 4 bases, with 10 bases left in between. This CDR3 reads CASSIASGGETQYF. CDR3 bases: TGTGCCAGTAGTATAGCTTCAGGCGGAGAGACCCAGTACTTC. The variable domain in full, with the rest retrieved from reference TRBV19 and TRBJ2-5, is DGGITQSPKYLFRKEGQNVTLSCEQNLNHDAMYWYRQDPGQGLRLIYYSQIVNDFQKGDIAEGYSVSREKKESFPLTVTSAQKNPTAFYLCASSIASGGETQYFGPGTRLLVL.

At least ten counts were recorded for this clonotype. The chain joins TRBV20-1 to TRBJ2-7; maybe TRBD1 (5 bases). V was shortened by 0 bases and J by 7 bases, with 13 bases between the two germline ends. Germline V gene lookup returns CDR1 DFQATT and CDR2 SNEGSKA (reference sequence). The length of the CDR3 is 13 residues. This chain's CDR3 is CSARDFRTQEQYF. DNA of the CDR3: TGCAGTGCTAGAGATTTCAGGACACAGGAGCAGTACTTC.

As to this clonotype: With a much larger clone just one base away, this may be a read error. The chain links TRBV5-4 to TRBJ2-5; 7 nucleotides agree with TRBD1. CDR1 and CDR2 from the germline V gene are SGHNT and YYREEE (reference sequence). CDR3 length: 14 amino acids. CDR3: CASSLVGTEETKYF. The CDR3 coding sequence is TGTGCCAGCAGCTTGGTCGGGACAGAGGAGACCAAGTACTTC. The full variable domain, rest sourced from reference TRBV5-4 and TRBJ2-5, is ETGVTQSPTHLIKTRGQQVTLRCSSQSGHNTVSWYQQALGQGPQFIFQYYREEENGRGNFPPRFSGLQFPNYSSELNVNALELDDSALYLCASSLVGTEETKYFGPGTRLLVL.

A remark on this clonotype: Without the conserved terminal phenylalanine or tryptophan, this CDR3 likely stems from a read error. Because the CDR3's place on the DNA is in doubt, the DNA is left out and the CDR3 is given as listed by TCRdb. This chain uses TRBV27 with TRBJ2-1; the table's D call, TRBD2, has no DNA check behind it. Germline V gene sequence: CDR1 MNHEY, CDR2 SMNVEV (reference sequence). The CDR3 is 15 residues long, ends included. This chain's CDR3 is CAGSLIAGGYNEQSL.

This clonotype was detected ten times or more. This chain uses TRBV29-1 with TRBJ1-2; D is perhaps TRBD1 (6 bases). Germline-derived CDR1 and CDR2 are SQVTM and ANQGSEA. This CDR3 has 13 residues. The V gene lost 4 bases and the J gene lost 4 bases, with 13 bases spanning the gap. CDR3 coding DNA: TGCAGCGTTGGGCGACAGGCGGGCTATGGCTACACCTTC. This encodes CSVGRQAGYGYTF.

This clonotype came up once. A read error may be the cause here, since a much bigger clone is one base away. The chain is built from TRBV18 and TRBJ2-3; unclear D gene. The germline V gene has CDR1 KGHSH and CDR2 LQKENI. Trimming took off 8 bases at V and 2 bases at J, with 14 bases between the two ends. The CDR3 extends over 14 amino acids. In DNA, the CDR3 is TGTGCCAGCGCGGAGAGAACCTTCACAGATACGCAGTATTTT. This gives the protein CASAERTFTDTQYF. Together with reference TRBV18 and TRBJ2-3, the CDR3 gives the full variable domain: NAGVMQNPRHLVRRRGQEARLRCSPMKGHSHVYWYRQLPEEGLKFMVYLQKENIIDESGMPKERFSAEFPKEGPSILRIQQVVRGDSAAYFCASAERTFTDTQYFGPGTRLTVL.

This clonotype was detected a few times. The chain links TRBV25-1 to TRBJ2-1; D is ambiguous. V lost 4 bases, J lost 9 bases, and 10 bases lay in between. CDR1 is MGHDK and CDR2 is SYGVNS in the germline V gene. The CDR3 totals 12 residues. In nucleotides, the CDR3 is TGTGCCAGCAGTGGGTTAGTTCTTGAGCAGTTCTTC. Protein sequence: CASSGLVLEQFF.

This clonotype was seen a handful of times. A much more abundant neighbour one base away suggests this may be a read error. V and J are TRBV12-3 or TRBV12-4 and TRBJ1-1; D may be TRBD1 (5 bases). V was pared by 6 bases and J by 5 bases, with 16 bases between. The CDR3 is 14 amino acids. CDR3 bases: TGTGCCAGCAGCCCCGGGAGGGGACGAACTGAAGCTTTCTTT. Residues: CASSPGRGRTEAFF.

A remark on this clonotype: One end of the junction varies from germline; a read error may be responsible. This chain joins TRBV6-1 and TRBJ2-7, with D unresolved. Germline CDR1 is MNHNS and CDR2 is SASEGT. The CDR3 loop spans 15 amino acids. The CDR3 reads CASSNHIPPSYERYF. The CDR3 DNA follows: TGTGCCAGCAGTAACCACATTCCACCGAGCTACGAGCGGTACTTC.

As concerns this clonotype: Sequence at one end of the junction differs from germline and may be a read error. The chain recombines TRBV27 with TRBJ1-1, with TRBD1 as a possible D gene (6 bases). The V gene's germline CDR1 is MNHEY and CDR2 SMNVEV (reference sequence). CDR3 length: 15 amino acids. The CDR3 bases are TGTGCCAGCAGCTACATGGGGGCCGGTCACACTGAAGCTTACTTT. Translation gives CASSYMGAGHTEAYF.

About this clonotype: Here the CDR3 omits its conserved ending phenylalanine or tryptophan, so a read error is the likely source. V is TRBV10-3 and J is TRBJ2-7; the D is unclear. Germline CDR1 reads ENHRY; CDR2 reads SYGVKD. This CDR3 has 12 residues. CDR3 bases: TGTGCCGTCAGTGAAGTGATATTCGAGCAGTACCTC. This gives the protein CAVSEVIFEQYL.

This clonotype has ten or more counts. This chain joins TRBV2 and TRBJ2-3; no definite D call. CDR3 length: 13 residues. V lost 0 bases to trimming and J lost 3 bases, with 4 bases between them. Germline V gene sequence: CDR1 SNHLY, CDR2 FYNNEI. In DNA, the CDR3 is TGTGCCAGCAGTGAAGCGGGGACAGATACGCAGTATTTT. It yields the protein CASSEAGTDTQYF.

Ten or more counts support this clonotype. This chain connects TRBV7-6 to TRBJ2-1, with TRBD1 as a possible D gene (7 bases). Germline V gene data show CDR1 as SGHVS and CDR2 as FNYEAQ. CDR3 length: 14 residues. V lost 5 bases to trimming and J lost 8 bases, with 16 bases between them. In DNA form, the CDR3 reads TGTGCCAGCAGCGCGGGACAGCTTTGGGATGAGCAGTTCTTC. Translation gives CASSAGQLWDEQFF.